This TCR beta chain was captured in a study of blood T cells in healthy people across ages. Whole-study results and caveats: Expanded clonotype changes were possibly confounded by unknown donor CMV status. The long-lived group displayed more naive CD4+ cells, plus higher diversity, than the aged donors did. Estimates of diversity drawn from one million T cells were considered underestimates.

With a J-beta primer mix and a sample-barcoded 5' primer, a second PCR ran about 6 to 11 cycles. TCRdb reprocessed the 5' RACE reads via MiXCR and lists one record per CDR3 protein. The table lists about 1.7 million distinct CDR3 sequences, 28% of them singletons. Turning to this clonotype: What it binds is unknown. This may be a read error: a much more frequent sequence differs by one nucleotide.

There are 14 residues in the CDR3. Germline V lookup: CDR1 DFQATT, CDR2 SNEGSKA (reference sequence). This chain uses TRBV20-1 with TRBJ2-5; D may correspond to TRBD1 or TRBD2 (5 bases each). The DNA end lines up better with TRBJ2-7; the J call may be wrong. Material for sequencing was blood. This clonotype was sampled from a woman in her 30s in good health. DNA for the CDR3: TGCAGTGTGGCTACTTCGAGGGGTACCTACGAGCAGTACTTC. Amino acid sequence: CSVATSRGTYEQYF.